The rows below give T cell receptor beta chains drawn from one sample of a study of regulatory T cells in long-lasting Graves disease. TCRdb reprocessed the multiplex PCR reads via MiXCR and lists one record per CDR3 protein. The sample records 580,000 or so distinct CDR3 sequences, about 15% being singletons. This same sample was also part of a study on T cells in Graves' hyperthyroidism and ophthalmopathy.

The sequenced sample was peripheral blood mononuclear cells (PBMCs), obtained at new diagnosis, from a patient treated with antithyroid drugs. These receptors all stem from a man younger than 35 with Graves disease. Both conserved end residues are part of each CDR3. The D gene is left open where the match is weak. The listing skips clone size in some rows; elsewhere it reads once, few, many or a size class.

>TRBJ2-1|.|TRBD2|TRBV10-3
CAISESAGVGNEQFF
TGTGCCATCAGTGAATCCGCGGGAGTGGGCAATGAGCAGTTCTTC
>TRBJ2-3|many|.|TRBV20-1
CSARPRDRDTQYF
TGCAGTGCTAGACCCAGGGACCGAGATACGCAGTATTTT
>TRBJ2-3|many|.|TRBV30
CAWSPQGLRLLGDTQYF
TGTGCCTGGAGCCCCCAAGGCCTGAGACTCCTGGGAGATACGCAGTATTTT
>TRBJ2-3|few|TRBD2|TRBV14
CASSQELAVPLNTQYF
TGTGCCAGCAGCCAAGAACTAGCGGTTCCTCTCAATACGCAGTATTTT
>TRBJ2-7|many|.|TRBV27
CASSLGRGLEQYF
TGTGCCAGCAGTTTAGGCAGGGGCCTCGAGCAGTACTTC
>TRBJ2-1|.|.|TRBV20-1
CSASSGPHLVNEQFF
TGCAGTGCTAGTTCAGGGCCGCATTTGGTAAATGAGCAGTTCTTC
>TRBJ2-2|many|TRBD2|TRBV20-1
CSARDVQRGDTGELFF
TGCAGTGCTAGAGATGTACAGCGGGGGGACACCGGGGAGCTGTTTTTT
>TRBJ2-3|.|.|TRBV12-3/TRBV12-4
CASSLLSVDTDTQYF
TGTGCCAGCAGTTTACTATCTGTGGACACAGATACGCAGTATTTT
>TRBJ2-7|many|TRBD2|TRBV15
CATSGTSGYYEQYF
TGTGCCACCAGCGGAACTAGCGGCTACTACGAGCAGTACTTC
>TRBJ1-2|.|TRBD1|TRBV3-1
CASSQIGQGALGYTF
TGTGCCAGCAGCCAAATTGGACAGGGGGCGTTGGGCTACACCTTC
>TRBJ2-7|many|.|TRBV30
CAWSIGRGPFYEQYF
TGTGCCTGGAGTATTGGCAGGGGTCCATTCTACGAGCAGTACTTC
>TRBJ2-5|few|.|TRBV20-1
CSARDHTRQLRETQYF
TGCAGTGCTAGAGATCACACGAGACAGTTAAGGGAGACCCAGTACTTC
>TRBJ2-7|many|.|TRBV6-1
CASSRDRDPSYEQYF
TGTGCCAGCAGTCGGGACCGCGACCCGTCCTACGAGCAGTACTTC
>TRBJ2-1|many|TRBD2|TRBV7-3
CASSLELAGGPEQFF
TGTGCCAGCAGCTTAGAGTTAGCGGGAGGCCCTGAGCAGTTCTTC
>TRBJ1-2|.|.|TRBV27
CASSFIGFYGYTF
TGTGCCAGCAGTTTTATCGGGTTCTATGGCTACACCTTC
>TRBJ2-5|many|TRBD2|TRBV20-1
CSALAEETQYF
TGCAGTGCCCTAGCGGAAGAGACCCAGTACTTC
>TRBJ2-3|many|TRBD2|TRBV20-1
CSAGGRGADTQYF
TGCAGTGCAGGCGGGAGGGGCGCAGATACGCAGTATTTT
>TRBJ1-4|few|.|TRBV12-3/TRBV12-4
CASSLWNEKLFF
TGTGCCAGCAGTTTATGGAATGAAAAACTGTTTTTT
>TRBJ2-5|many|.|TRBV7-8
CASSPARETQYF
TGTGCCAGCAGCCCGGCGCGGGAGACCCAGTACTTC
>TRBJ2-2|.|.|TRBV10-3
CAIILDRDSNTGELFF
TGTGCCATCATTCTTGACAGGGACTCGAACACCGGGGAGCTGTTTTTT
>TRBJ2-3|many|TRBD2|TRBV12-3/TRBV12-4
CASSLVPGRVGDTQYF
TGTGCCAGCAGTTTAGTGCCTGGGAGGGTCGGAGATACGCAGTATTTT
>TRBJ2-3|many|TRBD2|TRBV12-3/TRBV12-4
CASSSSTSGRFTDTQYF
TGTGCCAGCAGTTCTAGTACCAGCGGGAGGTTCACAGATACGCAGTATTTT
>TRBJ2-1|.|TRBD2|TRBV4-1
CASSQGFSGGNEQFF
TGCGCCAGCAGCCAAGGGTTTAGCGGGGGAAATGAGCAGTTCTTC
>TRBJ2-5|many|.|TRBV6-1
CASSRRTPEETQYF
TGTGCCAGCAGCCGACGGACCCCTGAAGAGACCCAGTACTTC
>TRBJ1-1|.|.|TRBV9
CASSPRSAGDTEAFF
TGTGCCAGCAGCCCCCGTTCGGCAGGCGACACTGAAGCTTTCTTT